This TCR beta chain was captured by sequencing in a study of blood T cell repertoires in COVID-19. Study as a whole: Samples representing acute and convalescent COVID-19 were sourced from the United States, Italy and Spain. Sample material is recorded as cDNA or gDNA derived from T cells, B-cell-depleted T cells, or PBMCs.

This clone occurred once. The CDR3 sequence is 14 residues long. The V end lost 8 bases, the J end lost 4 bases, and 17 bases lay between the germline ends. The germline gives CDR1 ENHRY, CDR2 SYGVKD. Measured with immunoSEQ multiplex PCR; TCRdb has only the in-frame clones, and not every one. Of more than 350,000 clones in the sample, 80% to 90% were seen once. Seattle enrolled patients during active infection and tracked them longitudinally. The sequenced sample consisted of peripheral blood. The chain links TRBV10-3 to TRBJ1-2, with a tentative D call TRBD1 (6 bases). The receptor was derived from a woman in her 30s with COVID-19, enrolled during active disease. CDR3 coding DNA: TGTGCCATCGGAGCCGGGACATCAAGCTATGGCTACACCTTC. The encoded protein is CAIGAGTSSYGYTF.